The 15 T cell receptor beta chains in this list originate from one sample, sequenced in a study of immune evolution from preneoplasia to lung adenocarcinoma listed by TCRdb under 2021. The method behind the library was the immunoSEQ multiplex PCR assay. The clones in this table, taken by TCRdb from immuneACCESS, are in-frame only. Not every clone is retained; where verified, under half of the shortfall comes from an unresolved V gene, and the cause of the rest is unknown. The sample table contains some 8,200 clones; only one count was recorded for approximately 80% of them. The ten largest clones add up to 2% to 2.5% of the sample. Sequencing was performed on FFPE invasive lung adenocarcinoma tissue. According to the study, the label for this sample's cell subset or site signals: frankly invasive lung adenocarcinoma (ADC). These receptor sequences come from a person between 45 and 75 years old with lung adenocarcinoma.

The CDR3 DNA follows: TGCGCCAGCAGTGAGACCGAGATTTACAATGAGCAGTTCTTC. Protein product: CASSETEIYNEQFF. V and J are TRBV10-2 and TRBJ2-1; D unclear. V was shortened by 2 bases and J by 4 bases, with 9 bases between the two germline ends. Germline loops: CDR1 WSHSY, CDR2 SAAADI. This CDR3 is built from 14 residues.

This chain joins TRBV6-1 and TRBJ1-5, with D hard to call. Deletions cut 2 bases from V and 4 bases from J, with 9 bases between. CDR3 length: 14 residues. CDR1 MNHNS and CDR2 SASEGT come from the germline V gene. The CDR3 DNA is TGTGCCAGCAGTGAAAATGCGGAGAATCAGCCCCAGCATTTT. Translated: CASSENAENQPQHF.

A single count supports this clone. The chain recombines TRBV28 with TRBJ1-2; 7 nucleotides align to TRBD1. This CDR3 contains 15 residues. V dropped 2 bases and J dropped 4; count of bases not matched to a gene: 7. Looked up from germline, CDR1 is MDHEN and CDR2 is SYDVKM. CDR3 sequence reads: CASSLIDREGYGYTF. Here the CDR3 DNA reads TGTGCCAGCAGTTTAATCGACAGGGAAGGCTATGGCTACACCTTC.

V and J are TRBV5-8 and TRBJ2-3; D is undetermined. V lost 1 base and J lost 3, with 9 bases in between. This CDR3 comprises 14 residues. Germline lookup yields CDR1 SGHTS and CDR2 YDEGEE. CDR3 sequence: CASSLKGRTDTQYF. In DNA form, the CDR3 reads TGTGCCAGCAGCTTGAAGGGTAGGACAGATACGCAGTATTTT.

This clone was detected only once. This chain's CDR3 is CASSLYGGGIGEAFF. CDR3 DNA sequence: TGTGCCAGCAGTTTATATGGCGGGGGGATAGGGGAAGCTTTCTTT. This chain uses TRBV27 with TRBJ1-1; possibly TRBD1 for D (5 bases). The CDR3 consists of 15 residues. CDR1 is MNHEY, CDR2 SMNVEV, per germline (reference sequence). V lost 1 base to trimming and J lost 8 bases, with 17 bases between them.

This sequence joins TRBV19 and TRBJ2-5; TRBD1 might be the D (5 bases). Germline CDR1 LNHDA, CDR2 SQIVND (reference sequence). The CDR3 contains 13 residues. Trimming took off 9 bases at V and 5 bases at J, with 16 bases between the two ends. CDR3 DNA sequence: TGTGCCAGCAACTCAGGGTTGGGGGAGACCCAGTACTTC. Translation: CASNSGLGETQYF. Drawing the rest from reference TRBV19 and TRBJ2-5, the complete variable domain is DGGITQSPKYLFRKEGQNVTLSCEQNLNHDAMYWYRQDPGQGLRLIYYSQIVNDFQKGDIAEGYSVSREKKESFPLTVTSAQKNPTAFYLCASNSGLGETQYFGPGTRLLVL.

In its sample, this clone was seen once. V usage is TRBV7-9 and J usage is TRBJ2-7; tentative D call: TRBD2 (5 bases). This CDR3 has 14 residues. The germline CDR1 and CDR2 sequences are SEHNR and FQNEAQ (reference sequence). With 2 bases removed from V and 7 bases from J, the gap between germline ends came to 15 bases. The CDR3 protein is CASSLSSAAPEQYF. CDR3 nucleotides: TGTGCCAGCAGCTTAAGTTCAGCGGCCCCTGAGCAGTACTTC.

This clone was seen only once. In nucleotides, the CDR3 is TGTGCCAGCAGCTTACAGGGGGCCGCAGATACGCAGTATTTT. It yields the protein CASSLQGAADTQYF. This sequence joins TRBV5-6 and TRBJ2-3, with 9 bases that match TRBD1. The germline V gene has CDR1 SGHDT and CDR2 YYEEEE. CDR3 length equals 14 residues. Unmatched junction bases numbered 2, after V lost 2 bases and J lost 4 bases.

The chain links TRBV28 to TRBJ2-7; 7 nucleotides match TRBD1. With V trimmed by 3 bases and J by 0 bases, 14 bases remained unmatched. The CDR3 covers 18 residues. Germline assignment: CDR1 MDHEN and CDR2 SYDVKM. The CDR3 coding sequence is TGTGCCAGCAGTTTGTTTGGACAGGTAACTTGTTCCTCCTACGAGCAGTACTTC. Its translation is CASSLFGQVTCSSYEQYF.

This clone has just a few counts. This chain uses TRBV29-1 with TRBJ2-5, with D tentatively TRBD1 (5 bases). Germline CDR1 and CDR2: SQVTM and ANQGSEA. The CDR3 has 13 amino acids. V shed 4 bases and J shed 1 base, with 10 bases lying between them. The CDR3 bases are TGCAGCGTTGGCCCGGACATCCAAGAGACCCAGTACTTC. This encodes CSVGPDIQETQYF.

This clone was picked up one time. The rearrangement uses TRBV11-2 and TRBJ1-3; no reliable D call. This CDR3 has 15 amino acids. The V gene's germline CDR1 is SGHAT and CDR2 FQNNGV. With 0 bases removed from V and 4 bases from J, the gap between germline ends came to 10 bases. The CDR3 sequence: CASSLDLDRGNTIYF. CDR3 DNA: TGTGCCAGCAGCTTAGATCTAGATAGAGGAAACACCATATATTTT.

Only a few counts were recorded for this clone. This chain links TRBV27 with TRBJ2-3, with 10 bases that match TRBD2. V lost 0 bases to trimming and J lost 2 bases; unmatched junction nucleotides: 14. This CDR3 is 20 amino acids long. Germline V lookup: CDR1 MNHEY, CDR2 SMNVEV (reference sequence). DNA of the CDR3: TGTGCCAGCAGTTTATCGTATCGCCTAGCGGGAGTAGGGGACACAGATACGCAGTATTTT. It codes for CASSLSYRLAGVGDTDTQYF.

This clone has just a few counts. The rearrangement uses TRBV28 and TRBJ1-2; no clear D gene. V shed 6 bases and J shed 4 bases, with 18 bases lying between them. CDR3 length equals 15 residues. The V gene's germline CDR1 is MDHEN and CDR2 SYDVKM. The CDR3 sequence is CASSSLVQSSYGYTF. The CDR3 nucleotides read TGTGCCAGCAGCTCCCTTGTTCAGTCAAGCTATGGCTACACCTTC.

The rearrangement joins TRBV29-1 to TRBJ2-3, with D possibly being TRBD1 or TRBD2 (5 bases each). V dropped 7 bases and J dropped 2 bases, with 13 bases sitting between them. The CDR3 runs to 13 residues. The germline CDR1 and CDR2 sequences are SQVTM and ANQGSEA. CDR3 bases: TGCAGCGCCCGGGACCCAACCACAGATACGCAGTATTTT. Translating it yields CSARDPTTDTQYF.

The chain has TRBV3-1 (or the pseudogene TRBV3-2) and TRBJ2-7; D call uncertain. From germline, CDR1 is LGHDT and CDR2 YNNKEL (reference sequence). Trimming removed 5 bases at V and 4 bases at J, with 0 bases between. This CDR3 is 9 amino acids long. CDR3 loop: CASSYEQYF. The CDR3 nucleotides are TGTGCCAGCAGCTACGAGCAGTACTTC.